The 32 T cell receptor beta chains reported below all come from one sample, sequenced in a study of blood T cell repertoires in COVID-19. TCRdb's table, derived via immunoSEQ multiplex PCR, lists solely in-frame clones and lacks some. Of about 320,000 clones in the sample, roughly 90% were seen once. Sequencing was performed on PBMCs or T cells enriched from blood (not recorded which). These receptors were collected from a man aged 60-69 years who had recovered from COVID-19.

The chain employs TRBV27 and TRBJ1-5; the match to TRBD1 covers 7 bases. With V trimmed by 0 bases and J by 4 bases, 12 bases remained unmatched. The CDR3 spans 18 residues. CDR1 MNHEY and CDR2 SMNVEV come from the germline V gene (reference sequence). The CDR3, as DNA: TGTGCCAGCAGTTTATCCGGGACAGTGGTTGGGGTAAATCAGCCCCAGCATTTT. Residues: CASSLSGTVVGVNQPQHF.

This clone appeared a single time. The V gene is TRBV4-3, the J gene TRBJ2-1; TRBD2 matches 11 bases. The CDR3 totals 16 residues. In germline, CDR1 is LGHNA, CDR2 YSLEER. V was clipped by 1 base and J by 7 bases; unmatched bases: 6. CDR3 sequence: CASSQVTSGGWNEQFF. The CDR3 DNA reads as TGCGCCAGCAGCCAAGTAACTAGCGGGGGTTGGAATGAGCAGTTCTTC.

The chain couples TRBV11-2 to TRBJ2-6; no definite D call. Germline lookup yields CDR1 SGHAT and CDR2 FQNNGV. V was trimmed by 1 base and J by 2 bases, leaving 18 bases between them. This CDR3 spans 19 amino acids. The CDR3 loop reads CASSLAPFPRGTGANVLTF. Written as DNA, the CDR3 is TGTGCCAGCAGCTTAGCACCGTTCCCCCGAGGCACTGGGGCCAACGTCCTGACTTTC.

V usage is TRBV24-1 and J usage is TRBJ2-3; TRBD2 aligns across 11 bases. Germline V gives CDR1 KGHDR, CDR2 SFDVKD. J lost 1 base, V lost 1 base, and 3 bases had no gene match. The CDR3 is made up of 17 amino acids. CDR3 region: CATSDLGLAGRTDTQYF. The CDR3 region has the DNA TGTGCCACCAGTGATTTAGGACTAGCGGGTCGCACAGATACGCAGTATTTT.

The chain couples TRBV14 to TRBJ1-2; D uncertain. The germline V gene has CDR1 SGHDN and CDR2 FVKESK. V was trimmed by 3 bases and J by 6 bases, leaving 8 bases between them. The CDR3 contains 12 residues. The CDR3 region has the DNA TGTGCCAGCAGCCAGACTAGAAATGGCTACACCTTC. Its translation is CASSQTRNGYTF.

This clone came up once. The chain recombines TRBV18 with TRBJ2-2, with TRBD2 as a possible D gene (5 bases). CDR3 size: 19 residues. Trimming stripped 4 bases from V and 1 base from J, with 22 bases between. CDR1 and CDR2 (germline): KGHSH, LQKENI. CDR3 sequence reads: CASSQNTRGNSKNTGELFF. The CDR3 DNA follows: TGTGCCAGCTCACAAAACACCAGAGGGAATAGCAAGAACACCGGGGAGCTGTTTTTT.

The sample holds a few counts of this clone. The V call is TRBV6-5, the J call TRBJ1-3, with TRBD1 as a possible D gene (5 bases). The germline V gene has CDR1 MNHEY and CDR2 SVGAGI. Trimming cost V 7 bases and J 4 bases, with 14 bases left between them. The CDR3 contains 14 residues. CDR3 residues: CASTPTASGNTIYF. CDR3 DNA sequence: TGTGCCAGCACCCCGACAGCTTCCGGAAACACCATATATTTT.

The chain joins TRBV19 to TRBJ2-2; D gene ambiguous. Between the trimmed V and J ends, which lost 7 bases and 6 bases, there was a span of 9 bases. This CDR3 is built from 12 residues. Germline-derived CDR1 and CDR2 are LNHDA and SQIVND (reference sequence). The CDR3 nucleotides are TGTGCCAGTAAACAATACGCCGGGGAGCTGTTTTTT. Residues: CASKQYAGELFF. Drawing the rest from reference TRBV19 and TRBJ2-2, the complete variable domain is DGGITQSPKYLFRKEGQNVTLSCEQNLNHDAMYWYRQDPGQGLRLIYYSQIVNDFQKGDIAEGYSVSREKKESFPLTVTSAQKNPTAFYLCASKQYAGELFFGEGSRLTVL.

The chain has TRBV14 and TRBJ2-2; 7 nucleotides agree with TRBD1. V trimming: 2 bases; J trimming: 3 bases; junction bases outside the gene matches: 3. The CDR3 length is 15 residues. Germline loops: CDR1 SGHDN, CDR2 FVKESK. CDR3 in DNA: TGTGCCAGCAGCCAAACAGGGGCGTACACCGGGGAGCTGTTTTTT. Residues: CASSQTGAYTGELFF.

The rearrangement uses TRBV29-1 and TRBJ1-4; D is unclear. This CDR3 has 15 residues. Germline V gene lookup returns CDR1 SQVTM and CDR2 ANQGSEA. V was pared by 0 bases and J by 5 bases, with 13 bases between. This CDR3 reads CSVEEVGGRNEKLFF. CDR3 DNA: TGCAGCGTTGAAGAGGTTGGAGGCCGGAATGAAAAACTGTTTTTT.

The chain recombines TRBV6-5 with TRBJ1-1; D might be TRBD1 (5 bases). Per germline, CDR1 MNHEY and CDR2 SVGAGI. The CDR3 length is 16 residues. The V gene lost 0 bases and the J gene lost 1 base, with 12 bases spanning the gap. The CDR3 here is CASSYSGPRENTEAFF. CDR3 sequence (DNA): TGTGCCAGCAGTTACTCGGGGCCGCGGGAGAACACTGAAGCTTTCTTT.

This clone has only one observation. The gene calls are TRBV2 and TRBJ1-5, with 10 positions matching TRBD1. CDR1 and CDR2 (germline): SNHLY, FYNNEI. This CDR3 contains 14 residues. The trim removed 8 bases at V and 3 bases at J, leaving 4 bases unmatched. The CDR3 DNA reads TGTGCCAGCGGACAGGGGGATCTCAATCAGCCCCAGCATTTT. This encodes CASGQGDLNQPQHF.

This sequence joins TRBV6-5 and TRBJ2-7; 8 bases are a match to TRBD2. Per germline, CDR1 MNHEY and CDR2 SVGAGI. Losses at the gene ends were 6 bases for V and 4 bases for J; bases not matched to a gene: 8. CDR3 size: 14 residues. The CDR3 coding sequence is TGTGCCAGCAGGGCAGCGGGAGTATCATACGAGCAGTACTTC. Translation: CASRAAGVSYEQYF.

The rearrangement joins TRBV2 to TRBJ1-2; TRBD1 might be the D (6 bases). V dropped 8 bases and J dropped 4 bases, with 17 bases sitting between them. This CDR3 contains 14 residues. CDR1 SNHLY and CDR2 FYNNEI come from the germline V gene. The CDR3 here is CASEPQGTVYGYTF. DNA of the CDR3: TGTGCCAGCGAACCCCAGGGGACGGTCTATGGCTACACCTTC.

The chain employs TRBV9 and TRBJ1-3; D perhaps matches TRBD1 (6 bases). V dropped 4 bases and J dropped 2 bases, with 19 bases sitting between them. Germline assignment: CDR1 SGDLS and CDR2 YYNGEE. This CDR3 is 17 amino acids long. The DNA of the CDR3 is TGTGCCAGCAGCCCACGAGAATTTCGACAGGCTGGAAACACCATATATTTT. This translates into CASSPREFRQAGNTIYF. The full variable domain, in which reference TRBV9 and TRBJ1-3 provide the parts outside the CDR3, is DSGVTQTPKHLITATGQRVTLRCSPRSGDLSVYWYQQSLDQGLQFLIQYYNGEERAKGNILERFSAQQFPDLHSELNLSSLELGDSALYFCASSPREFRQAGNTIYFGEGSWLTVV.

In its sample, this clone was seen once. The chain links TRBV9 to TRBJ2-1; no clear D. The CDR3 extends over 17 amino acids. Germline V CDR1 and CDR2: SGDLS, YYNGEE. V dropped 1 base and J dropped 9 bases, with 23 bases sitting between them. The CDR3 DNA reads TGTGCCAGCAGCGTAACTCCTGGCACTTCGGCGGATAGTGAGCAGTTCTTC. This encodes CASSVTPGTSADSEQFF.

The count of this clone is one. One junction end does not reproduce the germline sequence, and a read error may be involved. The genes are TRBV7-7 and TRBJ2-2; 11 nucleotides match TRBD1. Germline lookup yields CDR1 SSHAT and CDR2 FNYEAQ (reference sequence). The CDR3 sequence is 17 residues long. CDR3 sequence reads: CASSPGPDRGRTGELFF. In nucleotides, the CDR3 is TGTGCTAGCAGCCCGGGGCCGGACAGGGGGCGTACCGGGGAGCTGTTTTTT.

V is TRBV18 and J is TRBJ1-4; tentative D call: TRBD1 (5 bases). This CDR3 is 15 amino acids long. V was trimmed by 3 bases and J by 6 bases, leaving 14 bases between them. The V gene's germline CDR1 is KGHSH and CDR2 LQKENI. In DNA, the CDR3 is TGTGCCAGCTCACCGGCCGGGGGACCTTATGAAAAACTGTTTTTT. Encoded protein: CASSPAGGPYEKLFF.

The V call is TRBV19, the J call TRBJ1-2; TRBD1 is a possible D gene (6 bases). This CDR3 contains 15 residues. Trimming left V 3 bases short and J 4 bases short, with 15 bases between. Per the germline V gene, CDR1 is LNHDA and CDR2 is SQIVND (reference sequence). The CDR3 DNA reads as TGTGCCAGTAGTATGGTCGGGACACCTTTCTATGGCTACACCTTC. It codes for CASSMVGTPFYGYTF.

The CDR3 here is CASRDRARGYTF. Here the CDR3 DNA reads TGTGCCAGCCGGGACAGGGCTAGAGGCTACACCTTC. The V gene is TRBV6-5, the J gene TRBJ1-2, with TRBD1 identical over 9 bases. Germline CDR1 and CDR2: MNHEY and SVGAGI. CDR3 length: 12 amino acids. The ends lost 8 bases at V and 8 bases at J; junction bases unmatched: 6.

The V call is TRBV5-6, the J call TRBJ1-1; a weak D match, TRBD1 (5 bases). The CDR3 totals 14 residues. Germline V gene sequence: CDR1 SGHDT, CDR2 YYEEEE. The ends were cut back, 1 base at V and 2 bases at J, with 9 bases in the middle. DNA for the CDR3: TGTGCCAGCAGCTTGATAAGGGGAAACACTGAAGCTTTCTTT. Protein: CASSLIRGNTEAFF.

The V gene is TRBV3-1 (or the pseudogene TRBV3-2), the J gene TRBJ1-3; TRBD1 matches 7 bases. This CDR3 comprises 16 residues. The J segment lost 0 bases and the V segment lost 1 base, leaving 3 bases of the junction unmatched. Germline assignment: CDR1 LGHDT and CDR2 YNNKEL (reference sequence). CDR3 DNA sequence: TGTGCCAGCAGCCAAGGTGCAGGGGGCTCTGGAAACACCATATATTTT. It specifies CASSQGAGGSGNTIYF.

A few counts support this clone. This rearrangement joins TRBV14 to TRBJ2-1; D is unresolved. The V end lost 1 base, the J end lost 9 bases, and 10 bases lay between the germline ends. CDR3 length: 13 amino acids. The germline gives CDR1 SGHDN, CDR2 FVKESK. The CDR3 DNA sequence: TGTGCCAGCAGCCAAGTCCCCGTAGCTGAGCAGTTCTTC. Translated: CASSQVPVAEQFF.

V gene TRBV7-2 combines with J gene TRBJ2-7, with D tentatively TRBD2 (5 bases). CDR3 size: 15 residues. CDR1 SGHTA and CDR2 FQGNSA come from the germline V gene. The V gene lost 2 bases and the J gene lost 4 bases, with 15 bases spanning the gap. CDR3 sequence (DNA): TGTGCCAGCAGCTTATACGTATCGGGGAATTACGAGCAGTACTTC. Amino acids: CASSLYVSGNYEQYF.

This clone was seen a few times. The chain combines TRBV7-9 with TRBJ1-1, with 7 bases fitting TRBD1. CDR1 is SEHNR, CDR2 FQNEAQ, per germline (reference sequence). V gave up 5 bases and J gave up 9 bases; unmatched junction bases: 6. The CDR3 runs 12 residues. The CDR3, as DNA: TGTGCCAGCAGCAGACCGGGACAGCAAGCTTTCTTT. Its translation: CASSRPGQQAFF. The whole variable domain, filled in from reference TRBV7-9 and TRBJ1-1, reads DTGVSQNPRHKITKRGQNVTFRCDPISEHNRLYWYRQTLGQGPEFLTYFQNEAQLEKSRLLSDRFSAERPKGSFSTLEIQRTEQGDSAMYLCASSRPGQQAFFGQGTRLTVV.

J is TRBJ2-3 and V is TRBV5-1; possibly TRBD2 for D (5 bases). Germline lookup yields CDR1 SGHRS and CDR2 YFSETQ. Trimming pared 4 bases from V and 2 bases from J, leaving 8 bases between. The CDR3 covers 13 residues. The CDR3 DNA sequence: TGCGCCAGCAGCCAGGACTCCACAGATACGCAGTATTTT. Translated, it gives CASSQDSTDTQYF. Looking up the rest from reference TRBV5-1 and TRBJ2-3 gives the full variable domain: KAGVTQTPRYLIKTRGQQVTLSCSPISGHRSVSWYQQTPGQGLQFLFEYFSETQRNKGNFPGRFSGRQFSNSRSEMNVSTLELGDSALYLCASSQDSTDTQYFGPGTRLTVL.

The count of this clone is one. The chain has TRBV9 and TRBJ1-6; TRBD1 aligns across 7 bases. V lost 3 bases and J lost 0; bases outside the gene matches: 3. Per germline, CDR1 SGDLS and CDR2 YYNGEE. The CDR3 extends over 16 amino acids. The CDR3 is CASSADRSSYNSPLHF. The CDR3 DNA reads as TGTGCCAGCAGCGCGGACAGGAGCTCCTATAATTCACCCCTCCACTTT.

V usage is TRBV29-1 and J usage is TRBJ2-1; D may be TRBD2 (6 bases). This CDR3 spans 15 amino acids. Trimming left V 1 base short and J 0 bases short, with 10 bases between. Germline V CDR1 and CDR2: SQVTM, ANQGSEA. This chain's CDR3 is CSVEVGGRSYNEQFF. The CDR3 DNA sequence: TGCAGCGTTGAAGTCGGGGGACGCTCCTACAATGAGCAGTTCTTC.

This sequence joins TRBV18 and TRBJ2-7, with 8 bases lining up with TRBD2. Looked up from germline, CDR1 is KGHSH and CDR2 is LQKENI. J was trimmed by 1 base and V by 2 bases; bases with no gene match: 7. This CDR3 spans 16 amino acids. CDR3 nucleotide sequence: TGTGCCAGCTCACCAATCCCGGGACTAGTTTCCTACGAGCAGTACTTC. This translates into CASSPIPGLVSYEQYF. Combining the CDR3 with reference TRBV18 and TRBJ2-7 gives the whole variable domain NAGVMQNPRHLVRRRGQEARLRCSPMKGHSHVYWYRQLPEEGLKFMVYLQKENIIDESGMPKERFSAEFPKEGPSILRIQQVVRGDSAAYFCASSPIPGLVSYEQYFGPGTRLTVT.

The J gene is TRBJ2-2, the V gene TRBV7-9; 12 bases line up with TRBD2. This CDR3 comprises 17 residues. Germline V gives CDR1 SEHNR, CDR2 FQNEAQ (reference sequence). Trimming at V came to 5 bases and at J to 8 bases, leaving 12 bases not matched to a gene. CDR3 in DNA: TGTGCCAGCAGCCTAACAGGGATTGGACTAGCGGGAGGGGAGCTGTTTTTT. This gives the protein CASSLTGIGLAGGELFF.

The chain is built from TRBV4-3 and TRBJ1-1; D call uncertain. The CDR3 is made up of 15 amino acids. Deletions cut 0 bases from V and 7 bases from J, with 15 bases between. Germline CDR1 and CDR2: LGHNA and YSLEER. The CDR3 sequence: CASSQDSRMGGEAFF. The CDR3 region has the DNA TGCGCCAGCAGCCAAGATTCCAGGATGGGAGGTGAAGCTTTCTTT.

About this clone itself: At one end, the junction sequence differs from germline, possibly due to a read error. V and J are TRBV2 and TRBJ2-3, with TRBD2 matching 9 bases. The CDR3 consists of 15 residues. CDR1 is SNHLY and CDR2 is FYNNEI in the germline V gene. In DNA form, the CDR3 reads TGTGCCAGCAGCGAAGCGGGGGGTGCTACTCTCACGCAGTATTTT. Protein sequence: CASSEAGGATLTQYF.